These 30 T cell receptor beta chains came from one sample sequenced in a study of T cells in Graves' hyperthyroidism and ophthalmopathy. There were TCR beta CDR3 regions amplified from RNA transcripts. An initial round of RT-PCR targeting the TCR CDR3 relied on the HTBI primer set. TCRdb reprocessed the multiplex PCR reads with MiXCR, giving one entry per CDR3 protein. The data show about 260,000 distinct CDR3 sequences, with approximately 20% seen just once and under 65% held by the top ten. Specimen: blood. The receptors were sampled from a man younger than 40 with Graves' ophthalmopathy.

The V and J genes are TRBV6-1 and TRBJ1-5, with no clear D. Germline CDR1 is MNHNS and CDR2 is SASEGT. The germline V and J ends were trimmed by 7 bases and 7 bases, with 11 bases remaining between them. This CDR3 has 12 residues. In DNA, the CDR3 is TGTGCCAGCAAAACCGGGGTCCAGCCCCAGCATTTT. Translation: CASKTGVQPQHF.

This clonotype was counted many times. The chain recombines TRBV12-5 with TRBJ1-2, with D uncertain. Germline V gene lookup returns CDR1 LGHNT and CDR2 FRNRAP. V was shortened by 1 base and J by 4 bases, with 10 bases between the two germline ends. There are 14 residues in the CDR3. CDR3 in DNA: TGTGCTAGTGGTTTGGCTACAGTATCCTATGGCTACACCTTC. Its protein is CASGLATVSYGYTF. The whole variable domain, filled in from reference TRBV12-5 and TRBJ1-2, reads DARVTQTPRHKVTEMGQEVTMRCQPILGHNTVFWYRQTMMQGLELLAYFRNRAPLDDSGMPKDRFSAEMPDATLATLKIQPSEPRDSAVYFCASGLATVSYGYTFGSGTRLTVV.

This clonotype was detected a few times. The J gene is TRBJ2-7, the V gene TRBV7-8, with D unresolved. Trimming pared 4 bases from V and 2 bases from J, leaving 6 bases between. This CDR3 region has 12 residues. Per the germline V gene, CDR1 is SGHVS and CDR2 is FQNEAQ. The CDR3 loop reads CASSSWAYEQYF. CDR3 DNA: TGTGCCAGCAGCTCCTGGGCCTACGAGCAGTACTTC. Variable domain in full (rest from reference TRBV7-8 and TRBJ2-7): GAGVSQSPRYKVAKRGQDVALRCDPISGHVSLFWYQQALGQGPEFLTYFQNEAQLDKSGLPSDRFFAERPEGSVSTLKIQRTQQEDSAVYLCASSSWAYEQYFGPGTRLTVT.

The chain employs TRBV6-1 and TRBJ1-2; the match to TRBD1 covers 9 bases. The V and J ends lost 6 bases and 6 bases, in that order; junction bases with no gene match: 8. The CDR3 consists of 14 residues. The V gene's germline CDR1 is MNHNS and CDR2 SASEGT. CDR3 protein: CASSLTRQGDGYTF. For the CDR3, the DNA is TGTGCCAGCAGCTTAACCCGACAGGGGGATGGCTACACCTTC.

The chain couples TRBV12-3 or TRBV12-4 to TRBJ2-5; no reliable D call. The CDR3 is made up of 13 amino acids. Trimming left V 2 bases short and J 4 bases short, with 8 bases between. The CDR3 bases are TGTGCCAGCAGTTTATTTCTGGGAGAGACCCAGTACTTC. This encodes CASSLFLGETQYF.

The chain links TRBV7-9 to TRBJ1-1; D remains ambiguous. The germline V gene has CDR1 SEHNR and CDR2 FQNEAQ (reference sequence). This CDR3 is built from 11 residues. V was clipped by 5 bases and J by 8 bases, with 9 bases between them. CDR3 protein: CASSPSGEAFF. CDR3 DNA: TGTGCCAGCAGCCCTTCGGGAGAAGCTTTCTTT.

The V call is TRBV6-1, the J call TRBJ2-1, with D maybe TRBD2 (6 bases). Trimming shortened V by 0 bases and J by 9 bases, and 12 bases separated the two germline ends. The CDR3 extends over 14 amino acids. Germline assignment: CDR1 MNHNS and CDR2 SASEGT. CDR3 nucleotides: TGTGCCAGCAGTGAAGCGACCCGGGGAGGTGAGCAGTTCTTC. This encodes CASSEATRGGEQFF.

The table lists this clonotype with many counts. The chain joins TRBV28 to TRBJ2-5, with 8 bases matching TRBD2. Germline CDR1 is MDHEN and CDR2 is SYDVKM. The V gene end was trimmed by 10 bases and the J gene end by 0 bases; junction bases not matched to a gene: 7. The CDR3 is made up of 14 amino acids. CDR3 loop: CATNGREDQETQYF. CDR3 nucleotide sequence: TGTGCCACCAACGGGCGGGAGGACCAAGAGACCCAGTACTTC.

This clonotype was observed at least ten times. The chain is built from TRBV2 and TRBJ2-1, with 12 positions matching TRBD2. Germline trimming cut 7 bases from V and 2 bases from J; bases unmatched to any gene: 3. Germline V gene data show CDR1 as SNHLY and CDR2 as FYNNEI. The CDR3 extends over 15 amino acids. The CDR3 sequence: CASTGLAGTYNEQFF. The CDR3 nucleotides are TGTGCCAGCACCGGACTAGCGGGGACCTACAATGAGCAGTTCTTC.

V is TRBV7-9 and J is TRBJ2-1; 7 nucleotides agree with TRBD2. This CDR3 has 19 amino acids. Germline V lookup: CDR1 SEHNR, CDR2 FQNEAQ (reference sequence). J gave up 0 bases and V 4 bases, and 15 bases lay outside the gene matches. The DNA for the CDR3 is TGTGCCAGCAGCTCCCGGGGCGGCGGGAGAGGGGACTCCTACAATGAGCAGTTCTTC. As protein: CASSSRGGGRGDSYNEQFF.

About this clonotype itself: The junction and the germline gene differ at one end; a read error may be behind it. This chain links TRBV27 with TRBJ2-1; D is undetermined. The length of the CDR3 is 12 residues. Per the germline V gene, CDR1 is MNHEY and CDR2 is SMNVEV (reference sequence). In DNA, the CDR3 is TGTGCCAGCAGGAGCTCCTACGATGAGCAGTTCTTC. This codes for CASRSSYDEQFF.

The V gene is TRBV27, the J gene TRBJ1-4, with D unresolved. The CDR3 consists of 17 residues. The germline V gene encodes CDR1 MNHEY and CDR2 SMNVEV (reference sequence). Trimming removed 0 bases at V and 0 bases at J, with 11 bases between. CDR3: CASSLSPPDTTNEKLFF. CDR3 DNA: TGTGCCAGCAGTTTATCGCCCCCGGATACAACTAATGAAAAACTGTTTTTT.

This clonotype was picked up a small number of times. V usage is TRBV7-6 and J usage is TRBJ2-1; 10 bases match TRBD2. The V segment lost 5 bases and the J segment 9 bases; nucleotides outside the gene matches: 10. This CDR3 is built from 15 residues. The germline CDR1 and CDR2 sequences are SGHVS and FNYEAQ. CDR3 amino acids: CASSLWTSGGGEQFF. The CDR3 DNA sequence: TGTGCCAGCAGCCTTTGGACTAGCGGAGGTGGTGAGCAGTTCTTC.

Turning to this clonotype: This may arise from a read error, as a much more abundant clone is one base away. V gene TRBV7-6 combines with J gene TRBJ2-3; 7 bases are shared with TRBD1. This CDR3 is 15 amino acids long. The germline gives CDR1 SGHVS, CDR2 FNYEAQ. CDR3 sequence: CASSLTGDKTGTQYF. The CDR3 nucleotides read TGTGCCAGCAGCCTAACAGGGGACAAGACAGGTACGCAGTATTTT.

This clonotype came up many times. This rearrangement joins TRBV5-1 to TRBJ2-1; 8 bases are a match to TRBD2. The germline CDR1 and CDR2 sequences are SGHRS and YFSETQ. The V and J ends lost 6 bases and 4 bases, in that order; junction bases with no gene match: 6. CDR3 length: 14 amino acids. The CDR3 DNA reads TGCGCCAGCAAGGTCAGCGGGAGTTACAATGAGCAGTTCTTC. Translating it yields CASKVSGSYNEQFF.

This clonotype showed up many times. CDR3 loop: CASSEVAENTEAFF. In DNA form, the CDR3 reads TGTGCCAGCAGTGAAGTGGCCGAGAACACTGAAGCTTTCTTT. The chain carries TRBV6-1 and TRBJ1-1; D not certain. The CDR3 runs to 14 residues. Germline V gene sequence: CDR1 MNHNS, CDR2 SASEGT. V lost 1 base, J lost 1 base, and 7 bases lay in between.

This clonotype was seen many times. CDR3 sequence reads: CAWAPREQETQYF. The CDR3 DNA sequence: TGTGCCTGGGCTCCCCGTGAACAAGAGACCCAGTACTTC. V gene TRBV30 combines with J gene TRBJ2-5; D remains ambiguous. CDR1 GTSNPN and CDR2 SVGIG come from the germline V gene (reference sequence). The V and J ends lost 5 bases and 2 bases respectively, with 12 bases between them. This CDR3 has 13 amino acids.

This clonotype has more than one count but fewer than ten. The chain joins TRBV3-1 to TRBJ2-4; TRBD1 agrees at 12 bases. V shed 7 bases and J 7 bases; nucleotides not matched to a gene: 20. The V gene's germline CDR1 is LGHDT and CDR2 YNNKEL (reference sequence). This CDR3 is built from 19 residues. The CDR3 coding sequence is TGTGCCAGCACCCCGGGACAGGGGGCGCATAATAGGCTTGGTAACATTCAGTACTTC. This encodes CASTPGQGAHNRLGNIQYF.

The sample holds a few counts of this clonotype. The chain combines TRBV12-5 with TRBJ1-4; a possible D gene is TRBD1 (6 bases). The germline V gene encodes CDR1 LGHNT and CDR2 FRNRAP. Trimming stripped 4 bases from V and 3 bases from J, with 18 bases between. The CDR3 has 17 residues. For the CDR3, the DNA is TGTGCTAGTGGTTCGGGTTCCTCAGGGGACTCTAATGAAAAACTGTTTTTT. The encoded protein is CASGSGSSGDSNEKLFF.

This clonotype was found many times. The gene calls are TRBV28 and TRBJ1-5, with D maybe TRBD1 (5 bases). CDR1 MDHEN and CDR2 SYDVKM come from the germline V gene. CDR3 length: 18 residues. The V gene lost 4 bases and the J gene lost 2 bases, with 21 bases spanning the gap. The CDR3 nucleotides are TGTGCCAGCAGTTCCGCCCTTGAAAGGGGTACGGGCAATCAGCCCCAGCATTTT. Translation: CASSSALERGTGNQPQHF.

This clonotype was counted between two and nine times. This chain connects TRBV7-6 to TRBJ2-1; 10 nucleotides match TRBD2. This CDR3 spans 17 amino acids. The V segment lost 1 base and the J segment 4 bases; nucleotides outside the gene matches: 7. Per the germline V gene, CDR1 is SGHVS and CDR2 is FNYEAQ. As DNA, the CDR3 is TGTGCCAGCAGCTTAGAGGGCGGGACTAGCGAATACAATGAGCAGTTCTTC. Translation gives CASSLEGGTSEYNEQFF.

In DNA, the CDR3 is TGTGCCAGCAGTGGACAGGGAGACACAGATACGCAGTATTTT. As protein: CASSGQGDTDTQYF. The chain couples TRBV6-1 to TRBJ2-3, with 7 nucleotides matching TRBD1. This CDR3 has 14 residues. With V trimmed by 4 bases and J by 2 bases, 3 bases remained unmatched. The germline V gene encodes CDR1 MNHNS and CDR2 SASEGT.

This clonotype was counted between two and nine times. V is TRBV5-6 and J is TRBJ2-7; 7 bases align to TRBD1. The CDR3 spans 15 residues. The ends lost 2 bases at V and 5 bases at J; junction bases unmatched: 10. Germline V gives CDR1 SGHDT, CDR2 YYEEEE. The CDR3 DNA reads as TGTGCCAGCAGCTTCCGGGACAGTGGGGCCCACGAGCAGTACTTC. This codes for CASSFRDSGAHEQYF.

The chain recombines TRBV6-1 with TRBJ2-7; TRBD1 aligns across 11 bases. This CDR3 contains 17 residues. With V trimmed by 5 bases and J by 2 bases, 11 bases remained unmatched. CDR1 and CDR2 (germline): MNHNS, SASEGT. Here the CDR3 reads CASSPYPGTGGTYEQYF. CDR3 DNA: TGTGCCAGCAGTCCCTACCCGGGGACAGGGGGTACCTACGAGCAGTACTTC.

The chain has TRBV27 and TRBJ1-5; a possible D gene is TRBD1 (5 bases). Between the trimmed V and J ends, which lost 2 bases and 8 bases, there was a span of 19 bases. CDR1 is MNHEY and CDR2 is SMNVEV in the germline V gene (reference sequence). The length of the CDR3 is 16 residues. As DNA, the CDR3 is TGTGCCAGCAGTTTAGACTGGGGCCCCCGAAGCGAGCCCCAGCATTTT. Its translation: CASSLDWGPRSEPQHF.

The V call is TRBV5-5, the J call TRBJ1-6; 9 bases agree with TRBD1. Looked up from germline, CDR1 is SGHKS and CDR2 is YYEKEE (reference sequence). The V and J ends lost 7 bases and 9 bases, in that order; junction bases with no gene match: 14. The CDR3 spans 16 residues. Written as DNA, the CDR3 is TGTGCCAGCGGCGCCGTGGGACAGGGAGGAGGTTCACCCCTCCACTTT. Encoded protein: CASGAVGQGGGSPLHF.

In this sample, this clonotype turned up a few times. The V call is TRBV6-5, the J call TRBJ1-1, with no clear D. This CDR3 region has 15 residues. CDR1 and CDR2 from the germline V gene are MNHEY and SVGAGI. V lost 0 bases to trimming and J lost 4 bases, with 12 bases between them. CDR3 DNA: TGTGCCAGCAGTTACTCGATTTCGGGGATCACTGAAGCTTTCTTT. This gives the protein CASSYSISGITEAFF.

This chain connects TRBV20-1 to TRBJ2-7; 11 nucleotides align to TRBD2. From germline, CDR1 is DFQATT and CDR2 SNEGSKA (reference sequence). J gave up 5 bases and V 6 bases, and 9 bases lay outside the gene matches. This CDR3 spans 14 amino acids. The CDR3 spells CSARTSGSNHEQYF. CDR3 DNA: TGCAGTGCCCGTACTAGCGGGAGTAACCACGAGCAGTACTTC.

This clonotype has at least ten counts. CDR3 sequence reads: CAWSDGRNTEAFF. CDR3 nucleotide sequence: TGTGCCTGGAGTGACGGACGGAACACTGAAGCTTTCTTT. This chain uses TRBV30 with TRBJ1-1, with D uncertain. The CDR3 loop spans 13 amino acids. Trimming pared 1 base from V and 1 base from J, leaving 7 bases between. The V gene's germline CDR1 is GTSNPN and CDR2 SVGIG (reference sequence).

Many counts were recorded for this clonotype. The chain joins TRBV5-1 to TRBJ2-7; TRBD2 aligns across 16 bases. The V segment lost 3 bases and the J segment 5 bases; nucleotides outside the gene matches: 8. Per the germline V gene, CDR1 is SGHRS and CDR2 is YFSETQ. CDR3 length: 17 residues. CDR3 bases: TGCGCCAGCAGCTCGGGACTAGCGGGAGGGAATTCCAACGAGCAGTACTTC. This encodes CASSSGLAGGNSNEQYF.